The rows below give T cell receptor beta chains drawn from one sample of a study of T cells after posttransplantation cyclophosphamide. Profiling relied on immunoSEQ multiplex PCR, and the TCRdb table lists in-frame clones only, not all of them. The table lists roughly 10,000 clones, with no singletons. The source was PBMCs, collected approximately 380 days after allogeneic stem cell transplant with posttransplant cyclophosphamide. These receptors all stem from a male patient aged 50 to 59 who received an allogeneic stem cell transplant from a related donor and was CMV-positive. Some T cells could come from the graft donor. CDR3s include the opening cysteine and the closing phenylalanine or tryptophan. D genes are given only for firm matches. Size values are once, few and many counts, or a class for expanded clones, and some rows have none.

D gene	clone size	V gene	J gene	CDR3 protein	CDR3 DNA
-	few	TRBV27	TRBJ1-2	CASSLYLGYGYTF	TGTGCCAGCAGTTTGTATCTCGGCTATGGCTACACCTTC
TRBD1	many	TRBV11-2	TRBJ2-7	CASSWDRGTYEQYF	TGTGCCAGCAGCTGGGACAGGGGGACCTACGAGCAGTACTTC
-	medium-sized	TRBV4-1	TRBJ1-5	CASSQTLSGESNQPQHF	TGCGCCAGCAGCCAAACCTTATCCGGGGAGAGCAATCAGCCCCAGCATTTT
TRBD2	many	TRBV7-9	TRBJ2-1	CASSHGTSGPYNEQFF	TGTGCCAGCAGCCATGGGACTAGCGGGCCCTACAATGAGCAGTTCTTC
-	-	TRBV19	TRBJ2-7	CASSIGGASYEQYF	TGTGCCAGTAGTATAGGAGGAGCGTCCTACGAGCAGTACTTC
-	many	TRBV19	TRBJ2-2	CASSMAGRGELFF	TGTGCCAGTAGTATGGCTGGTCGTGGGGAGCTGTTTTTT
-	many	TRBV15	TRBJ1-1	CATSRDLGGGTEAFF	TGTGCCACCAGCAGAGATCTGGGGGGTGGCACTGAAGCTTTCTTT
-	-	TRBV9	TRBJ1-2	CASSVFQGNPGYTF	TGTGCCAGCAGCGTCTTTCAGGGGAATCCTGGCTACACCTTC
-	many	TRBV11-3	TRBJ2-5	CASSSRVSETQYF	TGTGCCAGCAGCAGCAGGGTCAGCGAGACCCAGTACTTC
-	many	TRBV5-1	TRBJ1-1	CASSFGGQGKAFF	TGCGCCAGCAGCTTTGGCGGACAAGGGAAGGCTTTCTTT
-	many	TRBV2	TRBJ2-7	CASSGSRSSEQYF	TGTGCCAGCAGTGGCTCTAGGAGTTCCGAGCAGTACTTC
TRBD2	many	TRBV5-6	TRBJ2-1	CASSFSGSEGNEQFF	TGTGCCAGCAGCTTTAGCGGGAGTGAGGGCAATGAGCAGTTCTTC
TRBD1	-	TRBV14	TRBJ1-2	CASLLTGGANYGYTF	TGTGCCAGTCTTCTTACAGGGGGGGCTAACTATGGCTACACCTTC
-	many	TRBV9	TRBJ2-2	CASSVATLVAGTGELFF	TGTGCCAGCAGCGTAGCTACCCTCGTGGCGGGGACCGGGGAGCTGTTTTTT